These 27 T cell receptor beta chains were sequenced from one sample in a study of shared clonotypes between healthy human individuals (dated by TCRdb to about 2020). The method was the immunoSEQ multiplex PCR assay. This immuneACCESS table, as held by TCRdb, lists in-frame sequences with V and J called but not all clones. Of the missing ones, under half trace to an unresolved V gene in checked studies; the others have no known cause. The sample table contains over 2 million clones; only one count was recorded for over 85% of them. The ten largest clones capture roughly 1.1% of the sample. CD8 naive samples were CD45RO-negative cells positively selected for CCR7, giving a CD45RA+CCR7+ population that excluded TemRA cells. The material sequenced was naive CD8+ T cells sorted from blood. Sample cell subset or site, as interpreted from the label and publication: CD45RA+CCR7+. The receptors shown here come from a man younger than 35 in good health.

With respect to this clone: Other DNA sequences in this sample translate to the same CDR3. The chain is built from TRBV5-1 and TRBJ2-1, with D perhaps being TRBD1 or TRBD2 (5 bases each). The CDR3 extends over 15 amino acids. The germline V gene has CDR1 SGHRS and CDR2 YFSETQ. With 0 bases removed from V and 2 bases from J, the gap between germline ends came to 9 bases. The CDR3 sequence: CASSLVGGPYNEQFF. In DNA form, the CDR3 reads TGCGCCAGCAGCTTGGTTGGGGGACCCTACAATGAGCAGTTCTTC.

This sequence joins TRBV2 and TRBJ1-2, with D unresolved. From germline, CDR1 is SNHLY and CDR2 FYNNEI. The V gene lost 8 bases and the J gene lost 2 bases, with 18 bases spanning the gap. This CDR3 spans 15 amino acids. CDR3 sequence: CASVEPTPRNYGYTF. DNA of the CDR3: TGTGCCAGCGTGGAGCCTACACCCAGGAACTATGGCTACACCTTC.

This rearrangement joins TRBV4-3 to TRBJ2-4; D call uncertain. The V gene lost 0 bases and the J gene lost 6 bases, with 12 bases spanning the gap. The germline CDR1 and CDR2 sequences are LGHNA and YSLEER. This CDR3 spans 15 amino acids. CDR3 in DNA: TGCGCCAGCAGCCAAGATGCCAGAACGGGAAACATTCAGTACTTC. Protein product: CASSQDARTGNIQYF.

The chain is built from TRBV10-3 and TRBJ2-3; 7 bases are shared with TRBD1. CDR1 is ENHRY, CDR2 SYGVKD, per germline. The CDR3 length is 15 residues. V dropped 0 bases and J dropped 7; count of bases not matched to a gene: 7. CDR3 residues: CAISESGTADYTQYF. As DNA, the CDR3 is TGTGCCATCAGTGAGTCCGGGACAGCTGATTATACGCAGTATTTT.

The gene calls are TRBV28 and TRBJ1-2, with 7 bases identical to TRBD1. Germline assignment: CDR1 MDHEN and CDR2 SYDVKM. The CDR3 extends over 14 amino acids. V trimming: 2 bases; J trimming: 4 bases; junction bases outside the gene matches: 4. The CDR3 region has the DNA TGTGCCAGCAGTTTAGTAGACAGGGCCTATGGCTACACCTTC. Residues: CASSLVDRAYGYTF.

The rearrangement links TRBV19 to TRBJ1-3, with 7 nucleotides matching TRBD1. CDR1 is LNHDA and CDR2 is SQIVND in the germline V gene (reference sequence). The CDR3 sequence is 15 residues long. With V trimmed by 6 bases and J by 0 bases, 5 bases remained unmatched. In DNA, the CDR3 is TGTGCCAGTAGCCCGACAGGGCACTCTGGAAACACCATATATTTT. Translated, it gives CASSPTGHSGNTIYF.

In DNA form, the CDR3 reads TGTGCCAGCAGTCGTAGCGCTATCTACAATGAGCAGTTCTTC. Residues: CASSRSAIYNEQFF. V gene TRBV27 combines with J gene TRBJ2-1; possibly TRBD2 for D (5 bases). The CDR3 totals 14 residues. The V gene's germline CDR1 is MNHEY and CDR2 SMNVEV (reference sequence). V was pared by 5 bases and J by 3 bases, with 11 bases between.

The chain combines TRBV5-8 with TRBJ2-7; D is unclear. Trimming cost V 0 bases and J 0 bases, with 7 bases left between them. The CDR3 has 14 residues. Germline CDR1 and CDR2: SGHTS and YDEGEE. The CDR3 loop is CASSLGSVSYEQYF. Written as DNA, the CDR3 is TGTGCCAGCAGCTTGGGATCGGTCTCCTACGAGCAGTACTTC.

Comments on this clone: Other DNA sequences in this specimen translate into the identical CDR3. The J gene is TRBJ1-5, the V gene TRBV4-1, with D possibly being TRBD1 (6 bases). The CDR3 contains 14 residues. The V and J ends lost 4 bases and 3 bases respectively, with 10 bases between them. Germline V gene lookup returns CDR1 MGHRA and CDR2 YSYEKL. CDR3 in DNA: TGCGCCAGCAGCCTAACAGGGCCCAATCAGCCCCAGCATTTT. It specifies CASSLTGPNQPQHF.

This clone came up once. This CDR3 is CASSLELAKSTDTQYF. The CDR3 DNA is TGTGCCAGCAGCTTGGAACTAGCGAAAAGCACAGATACGCAGTATTTT. V gene TRBV5-4 combines with J gene TRBJ2-3; 7 bases match TRBD2. With V trimmed by 0 bases and J by 0 bases, 4 bases remained unmatched. The CDR3 consists of 16 residues. The germline V gene has CDR1 SGHNT and CDR2 YYREEE (reference sequence).

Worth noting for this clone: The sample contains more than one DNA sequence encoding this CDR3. The DNA of the CDR3 is TGTGCCAGCAGCTTATTAGAGACCCAGTACTTC. It is translated as CASSLLETQYF. The chain combines TRBV7-9 with TRBJ2-5, with D uncertain. Germline CDR1 and CDR2: SEHNR and FQNEAQ (reference sequence). The CDR3 runs to 11 residues. V was shortened by 2 bases and J by 4 bases, with 2 bases between the two germline ends.

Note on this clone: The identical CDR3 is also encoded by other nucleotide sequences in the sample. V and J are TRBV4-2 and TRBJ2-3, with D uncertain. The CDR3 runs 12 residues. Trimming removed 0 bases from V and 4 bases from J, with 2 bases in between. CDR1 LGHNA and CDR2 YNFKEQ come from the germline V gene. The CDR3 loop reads CASSQDSDTQYF. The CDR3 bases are TGTGCCAGCAGCCAAGATTCAGATACGCAGTATTTT.

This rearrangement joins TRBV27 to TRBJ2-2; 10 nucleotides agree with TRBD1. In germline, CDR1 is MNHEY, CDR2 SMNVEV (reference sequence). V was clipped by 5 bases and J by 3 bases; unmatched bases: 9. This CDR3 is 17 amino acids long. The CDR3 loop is CASSLRQGAMYTGELFF. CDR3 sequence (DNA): TGTGCCAGCAGTCTCCGACAGGGGGCTATGTACACCGGGGAGCTGTTTTTT.

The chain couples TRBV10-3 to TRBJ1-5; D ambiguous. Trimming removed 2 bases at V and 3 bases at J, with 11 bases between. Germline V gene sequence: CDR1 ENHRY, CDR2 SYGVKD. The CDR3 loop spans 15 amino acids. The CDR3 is CAISEEGWDNQPQHF. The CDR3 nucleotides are TGTGCCATCAGTGAGGAAGGGTGGGACAATCAGCCCCAGCATTTT.

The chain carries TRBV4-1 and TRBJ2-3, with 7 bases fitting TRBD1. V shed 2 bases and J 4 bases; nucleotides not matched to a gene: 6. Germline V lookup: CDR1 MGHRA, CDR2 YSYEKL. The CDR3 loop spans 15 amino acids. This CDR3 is CASSQKQGSADTQYF. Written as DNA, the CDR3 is TGCGCCAGCAGCCAAAAACAGGGGAGCGCAGATACGCAGTATTTT.

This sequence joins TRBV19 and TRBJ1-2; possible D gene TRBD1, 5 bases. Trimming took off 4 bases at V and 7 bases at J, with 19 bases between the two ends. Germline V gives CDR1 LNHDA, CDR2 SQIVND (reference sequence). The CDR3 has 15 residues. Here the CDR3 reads CASSTLGDGSLGYTF. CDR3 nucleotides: TGTGCCAGTAGTACCTTGGGGGACGGATCCCTTGGCTACACCTTC.

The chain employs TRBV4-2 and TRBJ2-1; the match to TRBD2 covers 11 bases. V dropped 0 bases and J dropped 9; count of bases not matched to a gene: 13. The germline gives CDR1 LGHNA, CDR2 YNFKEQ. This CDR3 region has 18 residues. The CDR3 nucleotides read TGTGCCAGCAGCCAAGAGGGTAGCGGGGGGGCCCGATTGGGTGAGCAGTTCTTC. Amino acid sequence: CASSQEGSGGARLGEQFF.

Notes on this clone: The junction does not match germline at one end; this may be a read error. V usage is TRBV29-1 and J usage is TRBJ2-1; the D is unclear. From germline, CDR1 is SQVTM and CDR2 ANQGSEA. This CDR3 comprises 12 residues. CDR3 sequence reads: CSFEGPYNEQFF. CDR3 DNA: TGCAGCTTTGAAGGTCCCTACAATGAGCAGTTCTTC.

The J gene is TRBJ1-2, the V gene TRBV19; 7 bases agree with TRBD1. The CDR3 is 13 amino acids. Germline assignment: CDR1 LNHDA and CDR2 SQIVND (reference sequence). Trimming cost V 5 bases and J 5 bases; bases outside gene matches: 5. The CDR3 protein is CASSVAQGYGYTF. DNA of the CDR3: TGTGCCAGTAGTGTTGCACAGGGGTATGGCTACACCTTC. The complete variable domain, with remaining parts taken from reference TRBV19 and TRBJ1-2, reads DGGITQSPKYLFRKEGQNVTLSCEQNLNHDAMYWYRQDPGQGLRLIYYSQIVNDFQKGDIAEGYSVSREKKESFPLTVTSAQKNPTAFYLCASSVAQGYGYTFGSGTRLTVV.

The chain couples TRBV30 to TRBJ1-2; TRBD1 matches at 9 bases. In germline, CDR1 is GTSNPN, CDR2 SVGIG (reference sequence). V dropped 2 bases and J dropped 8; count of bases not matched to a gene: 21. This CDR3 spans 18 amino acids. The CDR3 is CAWSPRSRDREGKYGYTF. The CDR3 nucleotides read TGTGCCTGGAGTCCGCGGTCCCGGGACAGGGAGGGTAAGTACGGCTACACCTTC.

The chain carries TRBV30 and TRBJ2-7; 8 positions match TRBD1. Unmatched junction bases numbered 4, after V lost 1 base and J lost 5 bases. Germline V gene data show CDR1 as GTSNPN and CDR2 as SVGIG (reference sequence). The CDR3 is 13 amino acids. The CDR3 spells CAWSGTGIDEQYF. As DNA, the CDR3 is TGTGCCTGGAGTGGGACAGGGATCGACGAGCAGTACTTC.

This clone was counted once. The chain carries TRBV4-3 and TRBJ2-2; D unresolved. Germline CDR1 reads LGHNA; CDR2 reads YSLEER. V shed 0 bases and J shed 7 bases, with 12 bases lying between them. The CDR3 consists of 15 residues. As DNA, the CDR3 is TGCGCCAGCAGCCAAGAGGAACTGATCGTCGGGGAGCTGTTTTTT. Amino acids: CASSQEELIVGELFF.

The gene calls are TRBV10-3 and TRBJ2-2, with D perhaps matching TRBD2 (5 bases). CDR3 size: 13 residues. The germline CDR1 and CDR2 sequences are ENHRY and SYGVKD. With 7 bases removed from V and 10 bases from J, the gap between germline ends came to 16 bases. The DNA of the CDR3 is TGTGCCATCACCGACGAAACGGAGGTGGAGCTGTTTTTT. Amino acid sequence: CAITDETEVELFF.

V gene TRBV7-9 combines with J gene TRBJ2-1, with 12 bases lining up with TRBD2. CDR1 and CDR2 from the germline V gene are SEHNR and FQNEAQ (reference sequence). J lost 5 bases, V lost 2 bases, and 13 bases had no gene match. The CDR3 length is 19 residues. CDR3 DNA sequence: TGTGCCAGCAGCTTACTGCTAGCGGGGGGGAGGGTCCCCCACAATGAGCAGTTCTTC. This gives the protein CASSLLLAGGRVPHNEQFF.

The CDR3 DNA follows: TGTGCCAGCGGTCAGCTAGCGGGAGACAATGAGCAGTTCTTC. It codes for CASGQLAGDNEQFF. The rearrangement joins TRBV7-8 to TRBJ2-1; 10 bases align to TRBD2. The CDR3 contains 14 residues. CDR1 and CDR2 (germline): SGHVS, FQNEAQ. V gave up 8 bases and J gave up 5 bases; unmatched junction bases: 6.

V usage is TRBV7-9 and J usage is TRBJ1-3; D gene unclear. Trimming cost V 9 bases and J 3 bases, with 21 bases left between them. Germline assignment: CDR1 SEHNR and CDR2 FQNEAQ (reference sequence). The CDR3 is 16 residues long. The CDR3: CASTDAGQRFGNTIYF. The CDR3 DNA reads TGTGCCAGTACGGACGCAGGCCAAAGATTTGGAAACACCATATATTTT.

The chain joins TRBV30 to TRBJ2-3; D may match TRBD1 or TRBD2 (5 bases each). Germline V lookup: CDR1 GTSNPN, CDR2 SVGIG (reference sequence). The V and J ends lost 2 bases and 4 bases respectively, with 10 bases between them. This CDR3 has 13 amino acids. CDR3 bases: TGTGCCTGGAGTAGGGGACCAGCAGATACGCAGTATTTT. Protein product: CAWSRGPADTQYF.